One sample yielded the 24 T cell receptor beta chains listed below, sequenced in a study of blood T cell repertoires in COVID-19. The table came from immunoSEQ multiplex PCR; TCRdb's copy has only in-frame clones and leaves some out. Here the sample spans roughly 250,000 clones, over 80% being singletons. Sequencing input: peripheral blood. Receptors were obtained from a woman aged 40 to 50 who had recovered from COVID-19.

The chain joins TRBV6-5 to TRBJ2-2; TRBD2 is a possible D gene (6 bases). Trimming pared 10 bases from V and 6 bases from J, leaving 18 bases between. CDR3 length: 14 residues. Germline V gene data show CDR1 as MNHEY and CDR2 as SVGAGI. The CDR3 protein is CAIKREDAPGELFF. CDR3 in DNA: TGTGCCATCAAGAGGGAGGATGCCCCCGGGGAGCTGTTTTTT.

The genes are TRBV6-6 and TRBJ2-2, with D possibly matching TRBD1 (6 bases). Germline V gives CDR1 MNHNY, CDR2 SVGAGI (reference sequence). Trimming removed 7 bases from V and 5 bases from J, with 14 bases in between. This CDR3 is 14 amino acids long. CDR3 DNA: TGTGCCAGCACGAACAGGGAGTATACCGGGGAGCTGTTTTTT. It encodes CASTNREYTGELFF.

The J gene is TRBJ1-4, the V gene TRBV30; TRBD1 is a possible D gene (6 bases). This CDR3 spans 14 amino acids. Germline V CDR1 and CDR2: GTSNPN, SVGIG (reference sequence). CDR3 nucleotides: TGTGCTCACTCTCCAGACAGGTCTAATGAAAAACTGTTTTTT. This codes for CAHSPDRSNEKLFF.

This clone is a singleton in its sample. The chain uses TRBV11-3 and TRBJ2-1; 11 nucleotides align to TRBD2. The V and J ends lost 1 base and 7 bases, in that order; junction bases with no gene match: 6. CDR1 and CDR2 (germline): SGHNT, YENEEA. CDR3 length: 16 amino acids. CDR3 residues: CASSLVLAGGMNEQFF. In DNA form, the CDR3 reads TGTGCCAGCAGCTTAGTCCTAGCGGGGGGTATGAATGAGCAGTTCTTC.

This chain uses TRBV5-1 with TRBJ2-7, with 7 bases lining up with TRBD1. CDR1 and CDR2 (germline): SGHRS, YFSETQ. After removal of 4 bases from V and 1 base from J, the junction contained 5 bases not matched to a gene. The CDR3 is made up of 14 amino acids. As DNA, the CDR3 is TGCGCCAGCAGCCAAACAGGGGATTCCTACGAGCAGTACTTC. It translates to CASSQTGDSYEQYF.

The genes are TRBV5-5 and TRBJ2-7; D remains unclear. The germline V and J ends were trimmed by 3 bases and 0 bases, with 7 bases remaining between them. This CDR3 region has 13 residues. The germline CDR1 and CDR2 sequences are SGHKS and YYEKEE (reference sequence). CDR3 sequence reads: CASSSAGSYEQYF. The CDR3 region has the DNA TGTGCCAGCAGCTCCGCAGGCTCCTACGAGCAGTACTTC.

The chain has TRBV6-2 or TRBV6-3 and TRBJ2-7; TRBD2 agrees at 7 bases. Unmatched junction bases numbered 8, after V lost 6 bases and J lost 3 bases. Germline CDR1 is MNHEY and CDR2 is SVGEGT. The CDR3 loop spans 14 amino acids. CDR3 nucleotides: TGTGCCAGCAGCCTACGGGGGGTATTCTACGAGCAGTACTTC. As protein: CASSLRGVFYEQYF.

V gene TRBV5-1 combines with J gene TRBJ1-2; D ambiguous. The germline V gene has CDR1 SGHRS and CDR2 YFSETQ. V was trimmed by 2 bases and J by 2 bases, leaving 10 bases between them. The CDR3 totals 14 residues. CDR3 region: CASSFFDGNYGYTF. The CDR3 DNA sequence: TGCGCCAGCAGCTTTTTTGACGGGAACTATGGCTACACCTTC.

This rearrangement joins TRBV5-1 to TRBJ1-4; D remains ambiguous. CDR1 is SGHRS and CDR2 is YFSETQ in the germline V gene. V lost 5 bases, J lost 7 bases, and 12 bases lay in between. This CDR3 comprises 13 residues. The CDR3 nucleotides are TGCGCCAGCAGGGGGATTGGGAGTGAAAAACTGTTTTTT. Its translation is CASRGIGSEKLFF.

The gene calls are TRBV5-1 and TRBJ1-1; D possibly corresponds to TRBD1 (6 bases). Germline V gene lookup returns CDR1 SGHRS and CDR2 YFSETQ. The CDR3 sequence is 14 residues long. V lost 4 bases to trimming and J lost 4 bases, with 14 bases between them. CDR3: CASSEVRGSTEAFF. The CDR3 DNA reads TGCGCCAGCAGCGAGGTTAGGGGGAGCACTGAAGCTTTCTTT. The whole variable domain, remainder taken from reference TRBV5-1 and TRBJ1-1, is KAGVTQTPRYLIKTRGQQVTLSCSPISGHRSVSWYQQTPGQGLQFLFEYFSETQRNKGNFPGRFSGRQFSNSRSEMNVSTLELGDSALYLCASSEVRGSTEAFFGQGTRLTVV.

The CDR3 is CASRTTADNSPLHF. As DNA, the CDR3 is TGTGCCAGCAGAACGACAGCAGACAATTCACCCCTCCACTTT. The rearrangement links TRBV6-6 to TRBJ1-6, with a weak D call TRBD1 (5 bases). V lost 6 bases, J lost 7 bases, and 13 bases lay in between. Germline CDR1 and CDR2: MNHNY and SVGAGI (reference sequence). The CDR3 contains 14 residues.

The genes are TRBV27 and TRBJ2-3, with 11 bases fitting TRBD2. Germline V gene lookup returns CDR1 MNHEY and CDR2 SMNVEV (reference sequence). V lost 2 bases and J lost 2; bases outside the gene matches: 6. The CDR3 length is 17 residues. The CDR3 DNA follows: TGTGCCAGCAGTTTAAGGTCTAGCGGGGGGCTCACAGATACGCAGTATTTT. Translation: CASSLRSSGGLTDTQYF.

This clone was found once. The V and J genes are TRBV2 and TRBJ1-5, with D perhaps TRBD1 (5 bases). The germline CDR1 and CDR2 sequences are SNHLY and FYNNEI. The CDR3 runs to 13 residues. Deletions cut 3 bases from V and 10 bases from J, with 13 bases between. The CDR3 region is CASSDGGGKPQHF. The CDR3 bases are TGTGCCAGCAGTGACGGGGGGGGTAAACCCCAGCATTTT.

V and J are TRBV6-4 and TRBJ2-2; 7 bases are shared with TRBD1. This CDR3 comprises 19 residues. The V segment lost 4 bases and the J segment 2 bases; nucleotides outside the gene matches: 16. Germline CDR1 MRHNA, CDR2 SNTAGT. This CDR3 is CASSANRGPVSPNTGELFF. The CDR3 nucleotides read TGTGCCAGCAGTGCGAACAGGGGCCCCGTTAGTCCTAACACCGGGGAGCTGTTTTTT.

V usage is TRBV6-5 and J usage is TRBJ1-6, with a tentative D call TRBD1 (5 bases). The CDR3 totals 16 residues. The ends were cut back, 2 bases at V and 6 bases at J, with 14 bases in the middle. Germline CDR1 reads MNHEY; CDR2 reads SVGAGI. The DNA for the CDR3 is TGTGCCAGCAGTTACGATCCCGGGGACTCTAATTCACCCCTCCACTTT. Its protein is CASSYDPGDSNSPLHF.

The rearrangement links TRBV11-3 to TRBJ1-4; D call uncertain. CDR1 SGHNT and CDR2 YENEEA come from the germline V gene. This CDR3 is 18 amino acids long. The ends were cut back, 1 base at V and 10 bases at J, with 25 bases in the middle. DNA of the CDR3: TGTGCCAGCAGCTTAGGTACCAACGACGGAGGAGACTGGCGAAAACTGTTTTTT. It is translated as CASSLGTNDGGDWRKLFF.

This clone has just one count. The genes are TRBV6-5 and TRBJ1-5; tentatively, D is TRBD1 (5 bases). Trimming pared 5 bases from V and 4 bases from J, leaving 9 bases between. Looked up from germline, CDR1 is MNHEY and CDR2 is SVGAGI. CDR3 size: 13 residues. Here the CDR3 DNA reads TGTGCCAGCAGTACCCAGGGTAATCAGCCCCAGCATTTT. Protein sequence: CASSTQGNQPQHF.

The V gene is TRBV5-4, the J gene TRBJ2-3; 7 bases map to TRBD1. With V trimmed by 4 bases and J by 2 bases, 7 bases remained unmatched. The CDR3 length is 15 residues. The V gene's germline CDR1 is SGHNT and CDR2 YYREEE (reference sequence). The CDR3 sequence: CASSLQGHDTDTQYF. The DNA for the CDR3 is TGTGCCAGCAGCCTACAGGGGCACGACACAGATACGCAGTATTTT.

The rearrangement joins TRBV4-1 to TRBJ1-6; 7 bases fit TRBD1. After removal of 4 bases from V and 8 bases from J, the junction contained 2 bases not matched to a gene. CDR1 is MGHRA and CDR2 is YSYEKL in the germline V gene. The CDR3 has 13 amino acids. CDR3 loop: CASSRTGDSPLHF. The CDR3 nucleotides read TGCGCCAGCAGCCGTACAGGGGATTCACCCCTCCACTTT.

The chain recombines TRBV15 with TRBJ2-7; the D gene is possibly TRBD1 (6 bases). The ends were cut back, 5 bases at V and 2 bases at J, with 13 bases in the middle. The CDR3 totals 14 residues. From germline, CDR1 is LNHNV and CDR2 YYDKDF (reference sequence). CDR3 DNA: TGTGCCACCAGCTTGGACAGTTACACCTACGAGCAGTACTTC. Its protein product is CATSLDSYTYEQYF.

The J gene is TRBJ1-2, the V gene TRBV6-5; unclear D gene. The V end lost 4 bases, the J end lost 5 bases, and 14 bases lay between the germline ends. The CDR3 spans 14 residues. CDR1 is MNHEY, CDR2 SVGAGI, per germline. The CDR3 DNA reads TGTGCCAGCAGTTCTCCGGGAGGAACTTATGGCTACACCTTC. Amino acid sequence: CASSSPGGTYGYTF.

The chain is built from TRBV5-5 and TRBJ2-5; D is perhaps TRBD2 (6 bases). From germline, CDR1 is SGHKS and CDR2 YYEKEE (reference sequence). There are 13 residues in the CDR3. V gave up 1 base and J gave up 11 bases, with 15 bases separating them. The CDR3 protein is CASSLLDGGEQYF. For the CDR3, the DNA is TGTGCCAGCAGCTTGCTGGACGGAGGGGAGCAGTACTTC.

The CDR3 spells CASSQGQALGYTF. The CDR3, as DNA: TGCGCCAGCAGCCAGGGACAGGCCCTTGGCTACACCTTC. The genes are TRBV5-1 and TRBJ1-2; TRBD1 matches at 8 bases. This CDR3 has 13 residues. V dropped 4 bases and J dropped 7; count of bases not matched to a gene: 6. The V gene's germline CDR1 is SGHRS and CDR2 YFSETQ.

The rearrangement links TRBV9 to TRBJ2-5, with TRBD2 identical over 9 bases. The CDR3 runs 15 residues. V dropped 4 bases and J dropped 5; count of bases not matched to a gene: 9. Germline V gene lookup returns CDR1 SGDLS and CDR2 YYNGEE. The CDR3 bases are TGTGCCAGCAGCCTGATGGGACTAGCCGGTGAGACCCAGTACTTC. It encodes CASSLMGLAGETQYF.